This entry concerns a single T cell receptor beta chain. Antigen specificity is unknown. Germline lookup yields CDR1 SGHTA and CDR2 FQGNSA. Trimming took off 5 bases at V and 4 bases at J, with 15 bases between the two ends. The CDR3 contains 15 residues. This sample stems from a study of shared clonotypes between healthy human individuals. General study findings and limits: Non-shared clonotypes showed lower generation probabilities than clonotypes common to all four donors.

Original analysis: Without quality scores, immunoSEQ junctional reads could not be filtered like full-length reads. Generated by immunoSEQ multiplex PCR, the TCRdb table keeps only in-frame clones and is missing some. V and J calls and clone size are those listed in that table; D and trimming were worked out from the DNA. The sample consists of about 2.4 million clones, roughly 93% of them appearing once. The sample comprised naive CD4+ T cells from PBMCs. Subset given: CD45RA+ positively selected. This rearrangement joins TRBV7-2 to TRBJ2-1; no reliable D call. The origin of this receptor is a man between 18 and 29 years old in good health. Some clones in this sample may be carry-over from other donors' samples. The CDR3 is CASSPLNVKYNEQFF. The CDR3 DNA follows: TGTGCCAGCAGCCCTCTTAACGTTAAGTACAATGAGCAGTTCTTC. Combining the CDR3 with reference TRBV7-2 and TRBJ2-1 gives the whole variable domain GAGVSQSPSNKVTEKGKDVELRCDPISGHTALYWYRQSLGQGLEFLIYFQGNSAPDKSGLPSDRFSAERTGGSVSTLTIQRTQQEDSAVYLCASSPLNVKYNEQFFGPGTRLTVL.